A selection of T cell receptor beta chains follows, all from one sample in a study of blood T cell repertoires in COVID-19. TCRdb keeps only in-frame clones here, not all; method: immunoSEQ multiplex PCR. The sample comprises approximately 440,000 clones, roughly 88% of which are singletons, and 0.6% rests with the top ten. Sequencing used PBMCs or T cells enriched from blood (not recorded which). The receptors shown here come from a man aged 18 to 35 who had recovered from COVID-19. Each CDR3 is given with its conserved first and last residue. A D gene is named only where the DNA matches it firmly. A row's size may be missing; if present it is once, few, many or a size class.

. TRBJ1-4 . TRBV7-9 CASSRRVGEKLFF TGTGCCAGCAGCCGGCGGGTAGGCGAAAAACTGTTTTTT
TRBD2 TRBJ2-1 . TRBV19 CASSRLAGGNEQFF TGTGCCAGTAGTCGACTAGCGGGAGGCAATGAGCAGTTCTTC
. TRBJ1-3 . TRBV5-6 CASSFLNTPSGNTIYF TGTGCCAGCAGCTTTTTAAACACACCTTCTGGAAACACCATATATTTT
TRBD1 TRBJ1-5 . TRBV18 CASSTDRAEPQHF TGTGCCAGCTCAACGGACAGGGCTGAGCCCCAGCATTTT
. TRBJ2-3 . TRBV5-1 CASSKLPDTDTQYF TGCGCCAGCAGCAAACTACCAGACACAGATACGCAGTATTTT
. TRBJ1-2 . TRBV25-1 CASSDSVNYGYTF TGTGCCAGCAGTGATTCAGTTAACTATGGCTACACCTTC
TRBD2 TRBJ2-4 . TRBV3-1/TRBV3-2 CASSQDLGRDAKNIQYF TGTGCCAGCAGCCAAGATTTGGGGAGGGACGCCAAAAACATTCAGTACTTC
. TRBJ1-5 . TRBV6-9 CASSYLRRLTGEDQPQHF TGTGCCAGCAGTTATTTGCGAAGATTAACGGGTGAGGATCAGCCCCAGCATTTT
. TRBJ1-5 . TRBV19 CASRDSHNQPQHF TGTGCCAGTAGGGACAGTCACAATCAGCCCCAGCATTTT
TRBD2 TRBJ2-3 . TRBV10-3 CAISSSGDSTDTQYF TGTGCCATCAGTAGTAGCGGGGACAGCACAGATACGCAGTATTTT
TRBD1 TRBJ1-2 . TRBV11-3 CASSKRQGGSYDYTF TGTGCCAGCAGTAAAAGACAGGGTGGTTCCTATGACTACACCTTC
. TRBJ1-5 . TRBV6-2/TRBV6-3 CASSPRGNQPQHF TGTGCCAGCAGTCCCCGGGGAAATCAGCCCCAGCATTTT
. TRBJ1-5 . TRBV6-5 CASSTRGRNQPQHF TGTGCCAGCTCCACAAGAGGGCGCAATCAGCCCCAGCATTTT
. TRBJ1-1 . TRBV4-1 CASSQGEGWTEAFF TGCGCCAGCAGCCAAGGGGAGGGGTGGACTGAAGCTTTCTTT
. TRBJ1-1 . TRBV7-3 CASSSGGGTEAFF TGTGCCAGCAGCTCAGGCGGGGGCACTGAAGCTTTCTTT
TRBD1 TRBJ1-1 . TRBV18 CASSPDRGMNTEAFF TGTGCCAGCTCACCTGACAGGGGGATGAACACTGAAGCTTTCTTT
TRBD1 TRBJ1-6 . TRBV10-3 CATGTETPLHF TGTGCCACCGGGACAGAAACACCCCTCCACTTT
TRBD1 TRBJ2-1 . TRBV11-3 CASSHPATGRVDEQFF TGTGCCAGCAGCCACCCCGCGACAGGGCGAGTGGATGAGCAGTTCTTC
TRBD2 TRBJ2-7 . TRBV28 CASSLLAGSNEQYF TGTGCCAGCAGTTTACTAGCGGGGAGTAACGAGCAGTACTTC
TRBD1 TRBJ2-7 . TRBV6-4 CASSVFPGQGYEQYF TGTGCCAGCAGCGTATTCCCGGGACAGGGCTACGAGCAGTACTTC
. TRBJ2-5 . TRBV10-3 CAISGGGQETQYF TGTGCCATCAGTGGTGGAGGCCAAGAGACCCAGTACTTC
TRBD1 TRBJ2-3 . TRBV6-5 CASSVTGADTQYF TGTGCCAGCAGCGTGACAGGGGCAGATACGCAGTATTTT
TRBD1 TRBJ2-7 . TRBV6-5 CASSFTGQGYEQYF TGTGCCAGCAGTTTCACGGGACAGGGCTACGAGCAGTACTTC
TRBD2 TRBJ2-3 . TRBV28 CASSLRRELTDTQYF TGTGCCAGCAGTTTGCGGCGGGAGCTGACAGATACGCAGTATTTT
. TRBJ2-2 once TRBV24-1 CAVNRESTGELFF TGTGCCGTCAACAGGGAGAGCACCGGGGAGCTGTTTTTT
TRBD1 TRBJ1-2 . TRBV7-2 CASSLDRGYGYTF TGTGCCAGCAGCTTAGACAGGGGCTATGGCTACACCTTC
TRBD2 TRBJ2-3 . TRBV7-3 CASSLSGGSTDTQYF TGTGCCAGCAGCTTATCGGGGGGAAGCACAGATACGCAGTATTTT
. TRBJ2-5 . TRBV3-1/TRBV3-2 CASSQPGRGGRETQYF TGTGCCAGCAGCCAACCGGGACGGGGAGGTCGGGAGACCCAGTACTTC
TRBD1 TRBJ1-1 . TRBV27 CASRGLDRPNTEAFF TGTGCCAGCAGAGGCCTGGACAGGCCGAACACTGAAGCTTTCTTT
. TRBJ1-1 . TRBV7-9 CASSLSQGGLNTEAFF TGTGCCAGCAGCTTAAGCCAGGGCGGTCTGAACACTGAAGCTTTCTTT
TRBD1 TRBJ2-5 . TRBV6-5 CASRRDSMETQYF TGTGCCAGCAGGAGGGACAGTATGGAGACCCAGTACTTC
. TRBJ1-2 . TRBV3-1/TRBV3-2 CASSPAGRANYGYTF TGTGCCAGCAGCCCCGCGGGGAGAGCTAACTATGGCTACACCTTC
. TRBJ2-3 . TRBV25-1 CASSPPSTDTQYF TGTGCCAGCAGTCCCCCTAGCACAGATACGCAGTATTTT
TRBD1 TRBJ1-3 few TRBV4-1 CASSHPTREGASGNTIYF TGCGCCAGCAGCCACCCCACCCGAGAGGGGGCCTCTGGAAACACCATATATTTT
TRBD1 TRBJ1-1 . TRBV27 CASGPTGPNTEAFF TGTGCCAGCGGCCCGACAGGGCCGAACACTGAAGCTTTCTTT